This T cell receptor (beta chain) was sequenced during a study of T cell responses to AZD1222 COVID-19 vaccine listed by TCRdb under 2021. Regarding the study in general: TCR sequencing covered approximately 230 trial participants: 200 to 210 given two doses of AZD1222 and about 26 given two doses of MenACWY control vaccine. Trial participants were enrolled by age into subgroups of 18-55, 56-69 and 70-plus years, and roughly 150, 30 and 60 TCR-sequenced participants, respectively, were included in these subgroups. Study-wide findings and limitations: Epitopes outside the regions mutated in the B.1.351 and B.1.1.7 variants were reportedly recognized by nearly half of the unique spike-specific TCRs. CD4 TCRs associated with the vaccine covered the entire spike protein, and the dominant responses were in regions 160-218 and 743-854. Conclusions about previously exposed vaccinees are limited because only a handful of AZD1222 recipients were SARS-CoV-2 seropositive at baseline. Most participants were white British and females outnumbered males, and the authors suggested that clonal diversity may have been underestimated. The 56-69-year group was small, and its depth increase did not reach significance, likely because of low power. Because no day 14 peak-response samples were available, the repertoires could be characterized only after the peak T cell response. A significant rise in spike-specific TCR breadth and depth was observed after two AZD1222 doses relative to day 0 and relative to MenACWY recipients.

As to this clone: The target of this receptor is not known. There are no base qualities to consult, and no much larger clone falls within one base.

The CDR3 regions of human TCRbeta chains were analyzed by immunosequencing. Processing in the source paper ran as follows. Repertoire TCRs were matched against a reference library of SARS-CoV-2-specific TCRs generated with the MIRA antigen-specificity platform. Breadth was defined as the fraction of unique TCRs that were SARS-CoV-2-associated, and depth was defined as the fraction of total T cells that were SARS-CoV-2-associated. Using the MIRA data, each spike-specific TCR was assigned both to the spike region to which the TCR was reactive and to a CD4 or CD8 class. Log10-transformed breadth and depth values were compared by one-way ANOVA with Sidak's multiple comparisons tests. In its TCRdb copy, this immuneACCESS table keeps in-frame sequences only and misses some clones. Where compared with another copy, unresolved V genes explain less than half of these, and the others have no known cause. For V, J and clone size, that table is used; D and trimming come from the DNA. The sample contains fewer than 130,000 clones, 87% of them found a single time. The ten biggest clones cover about 2.5% of the sample.

CDR1 and CDR2 were assigned from the germline V gene as SQVTM and ANQGSEA. The V end gives up 8 bases and the J end 7 bases, leaving 7 bases in the junction not matched to a gene. Its CDR3 holds 11 amino acids, cysteine through phenylalanine. Kept here is only the CDR3 DNA, which spans 33 bases and is read in frame from base 1. The time point tag for this specimen amounts to: about 28 days (+/-7) after the second vaccine dose. AZD1222 recipients given second doses at about 4 weeks or at about 12 weeks were pooled, since spike-specific TCR depth and breadth were not found to differ between the two schedules. Vaccinee samples were obtained from the UK trials COV001 and COV002, which included a single-blind randomized controlled phase 2/3 trial of AZD1222 (ChAdOx1 nCoV-19) in healthy adults. For TCRbeta chain sequencing, PBMC samples from trial participants were taken at day 0 and at day 28 after the second dose.

The chain couples TRBV29-1 to TRBJ1-2, with 7 bases aligning to TRBD1. The origin of this receptor is an adult who received the AZD1222 COVID-19 vaccine. Sequencing used peripheral blood, obtained 28 days after the second AZD1222 dose. The bases are TGCAGCACCAAGACAGGGTTTGGCTACACCTTC. Its amino acids are CSTKTGFGYTF.